This T cell receptor beta chain was identified during a study of human T cells and chemical hapten exposure. Study-level information: The variation in per-sample TCR yields arose mainly from small differences in pooled library volumes.

Study outcomes and limitations: The number of TCRs over 1 in 1000 frequency stayed unchanged after DPC.

TCRdb ran MiXCR on the RACE reads and lists one entry per CDR3 protein. The sample has roughly 80,000 distinct CDR3 sequences, around 10% seen once. Time point specified: patch test 1, 2 weeks after DPC sensitization. Documented treatment: therapeutic diphenylcyclopropenone sensitization with weekly scalp DPC. The germline CDR1 and CDR2 sequences are DFQATT and SNEGSKA (reference sequence). V was cut by 0 bases and J by 1 base, with 6 bases left in between. The CDR3 spans 13 residues. This clonotype was seen only a few times. Its antigen is unidentified. This receptor was taken from a woman aged 45-65 years with alopecia areata. Some clones in this sample may be carry-over from other donors' samples. The rearrangement joins TRBV20-1 to TRBJ1-1; D is undetermined. The source was whole blood, collected in connection with sensitization to the hapten diphenylcyclopropenone (DPC). DNA of the CDR3: TGCAGTGCTAGAGATCCCGGGAACACTGAAGCTTTCTTT. Its translation is CSARDPGNTEAFF.